This T cell receptor beta chain is drawn from a study of blood T cell repertoires in COVID-19. TCRdb's copy holds only in-frame clones and misses some; the assay was immunoSEQ multiplex PCR. The table has fewer than 50,000 clones, approximately 80% seen once; the top ten hold roughly 19%. The TCR sequence derives from a man aged 65-85 years with acute or convalescent COVID-19. Specimen: peripheral blood.

The DNA of the CDR3 is TGTGCCAGTAGGGACAGGGGGCTTCAAAAACTGTTTTTT. Translated: CASRDRGLQKLFF. This chain joins TRBV2 and TRBJ1-4, with TRBD1 identical over 12 bases. The CDR3 is 13 residues long. CDR1 is SNHLY and CDR2 is FYNNEI in the germline V gene. Trimming took 9 bases from V and 9 from J; bases not matched to a gene: 5.